This TCR beta chain comes out of a study of cytomegalovirus exposure and HLA in healthy donors. Study overall: The same platform was used for the 90 to 150 validation repertoires and the roughly 720 first-cohort repertoires, a later analysis reported. Study results and caveats: It was confirmed in vitro that three of the CMV-associated chains were specific for CMV antigens. The study recorded 150 to 200 TCR beta chains that were cytomegalovirus-associated. Most observed TCR sequences were rare, whereas some public TCRs were detected in many donors.

The table came from immunoSEQ multiplex PCR; TCRdb's copy has only in-frame clones and leaves some out. The table includes some 110,000 clones, about nine tenths detected once. The CDR3 is made up of 14 amino acids. Trimming at V came to 6 bases and at J to 0 bases, leaving 4 bases not matched to a gene. The germline V gene encodes CDR1 LGHNT and CDR2 FRNRAP. Notes on this clone: The antigen is not known.

This TCR came from a man between 18 and 35 years old in good health and CMV-seronegative. The J gene is TRBJ2-5, the V gene TRBV12-5; 7 positions match TRBD1. What was sequenced was PBMCs. CDR3 in amino acids: CASGSGQDQETQYF. CDR3 sequence (DNA): TGTGCTAGTGGAAGCGGACAGGACCAAGAGACCCAGTACTTC.